This TCR beta chain was retrieved from a study of T cells in localized non-small cell lung cancer. Between the trimmed V and J ends, which lost 5 bases and 6 bases, there was a span of 11 bases. The CDR3 has 12 residues. CDR1 and CDR2 from the germline V gene are KGHSH and LQKENI. In regard to this clone: Its antigen is still unknown.

Data came from immunoSEQ multiplex PCR; TCRdb stores just in-frame clones and leaves some out. Of 5,000 or so clones in the sample, roughly 33% are singletons; the top ten hold less than 8%. Study-level results: Greater T cell density in blood accompanied longer overall survival. Heterogeneity is still possible, as just one tumor region was sequenced. Highest T cell clonality was seen in uninvolved adjacent lung, surpassing that measured in tumor. Across samples, adjacent lung featured a median around 60 of the top 100 tumor clones.

The TCR sequence derives from a female donor over 55 with stage I lung adenocarcinoma. Sequencing was performed on lung tumor tissue, taken before any cancer treatment. The chain couples TRBV18 to TRBJ2-7; D possibly corresponds to TRBD1 (5 bases). The CDR3: CASSSDSSEQYF. CDR3 coding DNA: TGTGCCAGCTCATCCGACAGCTCCGAGCAGTACTTC.